The 19 T cell receptor beta chains below all came from one sample that was sequenced in a study of T cells in Graves' hyperthyroidism and ophthalmopathy. TCR beta CDR3 region amplification was performed from RNA transcripts. When the TCR CDR3 underwent first-round RT-PCR, the HTBI primer set was used. TCRdb reprocessed the multiplex PCR reads with MiXCR, giving one entry per CDR3 protein. Of some 700,000 distinct CDR3 sequences in the sample, 17% were seen once. The sequencing input was blood. The receptors stem from a man in his fifties with Graves' hyperthyroidism.

The chain carries TRBV20-1 and TRBJ2-3; D tentatively reads TRBD1 or TRBD2 (5 bases each). The CDR3 contains 14 residues. CDR1 DFQATT and CDR2 SNEGSKA come from the germline V gene (reference sequence). Between the trimmed V and J ends, which lost 1 base and 1 base, there was a span of 9 bases. The CDR3 protein is CSARVRGGTDTQYF. In DNA, the CDR3 is TGCAGTGCTAGAGTGAGGGGAGGCACAGATACGCAGTATTTT.

This clonotype was seen ten or more times. The rearrangement joins TRBV7-8 to TRBJ2-3; a weak D match, TRBD1 (6 bases). Germline assignment: CDR1 SGHVS and CDR2 FQNEAQ. The CDR3 covers 17 residues. V was clipped by 5 bases and J by 0 bases, with 18 bases between them. CDR3 region: CASSRRPQGSSTDTQYF. In nucleotides, the CDR3 is TGTGCCAGCAGCCGACGACCACAGGGATCTAGCACAGATACGCAGTATTTT.

This chain connects TRBV4-3 to TRBJ2-7; the D gene is possibly TRBD2 (5 bases). This CDR3 region has 16 residues. Per the germline V gene, CDR1 is LGHNA and CDR2 is YSLEER. V was clipped by 0 bases and J by 0 bases, with 12 bases between them. CDR3 in DNA: TGCGCCAGCAGCCAAGAATGGGAGACATTCTCCTACGAGCAGTACTTC. Its protein product is CASSQEWETFSYEQYF.

Many counts were recorded for this clonotype. The V call is TRBV5-1, the J call TRBJ2-3; D is ambiguous. Germline V gene sequence: CDR1 SGHRS, CDR2 YFSETQ. The CDR3 totals 15 residues. The V and J ends lost 0 bases and 0 bases respectively, with 8 bases between them. CDR3 bases: TGCGCCAGCAGCTTGGGCAGGCTAAGCACAGATACGCAGTATTTT. Translating it yields CASSLGRLSTDTQYF.

This clonotype showed up many times. Written as DNA, the CDR3 is TGTGCCAGCAGCGACCGGGACAGGAACACTGAAGCTTTCTTT. It translates to CASSDRDRNTEAFF. The chain couples TRBV5-5 to TRBJ1-1; 7 nucleotides line up with TRBD1. This CDR3 comprises 14 residues. Germline V gene sequence: CDR1 SGHKS, CDR2 YYEKEE (reference sequence). After removal of 4 bases from V and 1 base from J, the junction contained 4 bases not matched to a gene.

This clonotype was seen at least ten times. The rearrangement uses TRBV7-2 and TRBJ2-7, with D uncertain. There are 15 residues in the CDR3. CDR1 and CDR2 from the germline V gene are SGHTA and FQGNSA. Trimming stripped 1 base from V and 5 bases from J, with 15 bases between. The chain's CDR3 is CASSLGRRLNDEQYF. The CDR3 DNA reads TGTGCCAGCAGCTTAGGCCGTCGGTTAAACGACGAGCAGTACTTC.

Notes on this clonotype: This may come from a read error, since a much larger clone is one base off. The V call is TRBV30, the J call TRBJ1-4; D is undetermined. The germline CDR1 and CDR2 sequences are GTSNPN and SVGIG (reference sequence). This CDR3 comprises 14 residues. Trimming shortened V by 5 bases and J by 0 bases, and 10 bases separated the two germline ends. The CDR3 spells CAWEVSATNEKLFF. DNA of the CDR3: TGTGCCTGGGAAGTGTCCGCAACTAATGAAAAACTGTTTTTT.

Turning to this clonotype: Likely a read error: the CDR3 ends without its conserved phenylalanine or tryptophan. V is TRBV28 and J is TRBJ2-3; TRBD2 aligns across 12 bases. CDR3 length: 19 amino acids. With V trimmed by 1 base and J by 5 bases, 13 bases remained unmatched. Germline V gene data show CDR1 as MDHEN and CDR2 as SYDVKM. The CDR3 reads CASSLLRASGRAAGDTQYV. CDR3 nucleotide sequence: TGTGCCAGCAGTTTATTGCGGGCTAGCGGGAGGGCCGCGGGAGATACGCAGTATGTT.

The CDR3 nucleotides read TGTGCCAGCAGCGGCGGGACAGGGAGCTTCACCGGGGAGCTGTTTTTT. Translation: CASSGGTGSFTGELFF. This chain joins TRBV14 and TRBJ2-2; 9 positions match TRBD1. V was pared by 5 bases and J by 4 bases, with 8 bases of the junction left unmatched. This CDR3 contains 16 residues. Germline CDR1 SGHDN, CDR2 FVKESK.

The rearrangement links TRBV6-1 to TRBJ2-7, with TRBD2 matching 7 bases. Germline assignment: CDR1 MNHNS and CDR2 SASEGT. Unmatched junction bases numbered 5, after V lost 6 bases and J lost 0 bases. The CDR3 spans 14 residues. The CDR3 nucleotides are TGTGCCAGCAGATTGAGCGGGAACTCCTACGAGCAGTACTTC. The encoded protein is CASRLSGNSYEQYF.

The chain is built from TRBV20-1 and TRBJ1-1, with D possibly matching TRBD1 (6 bases). The V end lost 6 bases, the J end lost 5 bases, and 16 bases lay between the germline ends. The CDR3 totals 13 residues. Germline V gives CDR1 DFQATT, CDR2 SNEGSKA (reference sequence). DNA of the CDR3: TGCAGTGCCAGACCTGGGCAGGGGACTGAAGCTTTCTTT. Translating gives CSARPGQGTEAFF.

This clonotype was detected only a few times. The J gene is TRBJ1-3, the V gene TRBV6-1; the match to TRBD1 covers 9 bases. CDR1 and CDR2 (germline): MNHNS, SASEGT. The CDR3 has 17 amino acids. The V and J ends lost 3 bases and 9 bases, in that order; junction bases with no gene match: 15. In DNA form, the CDR3 reads TGTGCCAGCAGTGATCACGGACAGGGGCCCTCCGGAGGCACCATATATTTT. Residues: CASSDHGQGPSGGTIYF.

With respect to this clonotype: A much larger clone differs from this one at a single base, so this may be a read error. The chain has TRBV6-2 or TRBV6-3 and TRBJ1-1; TRBD1 matches at 7 bases. CDR3 length equals 12 residues. CDR1 is MNHEY and CDR2 is SVGEGT in the germline V gene. The CDR3 sequence: CANSDGTVKAFF. DNA of the CDR3: TGTGCCAACAGTGATGGGACAGTGAAGGCTTTCTTT.

The chain carries TRBV4-3 and TRBJ2-1; 13 bases fit TRBD2. The J segment lost 8 bases and the V segment lost 0 bases, leaving 4 bases of the junction unmatched. The length of the CDR3 is 16 residues. In germline, CDR1 is LGHNA, CDR2 YSLEER. The CDR3 region is CASSQETSGRYYEQFF. The CDR3 coding sequence is TGCGCCAGCAGCCAAGAGACTAGCGGGAGGTACTATGAGCAGTTCTTC.

J is TRBJ2-1 and V is TRBV7-9, with TRBD2 matching over 8 bases. Germline V gene lookup returns CDR1 SEHNR and CDR2 FQNEAQ (reference sequence). J was trimmed by 5 bases and V by 3 bases; bases with no gene match: 21. The CDR3 is 20 amino acids. CDR3 DNA sequence: TGTGCCAGCAGCTTTTTAGCAATGCGGGAGGACAGAACATTCGACAATGAGCAGTTCTTC. Protein product: CASSFLAMREDRTFDNEQFF.

The chain uses TRBV20-1 and TRBJ1-5; D is unclear. Between the trimmed V and J ends, which lost 0 bases and 0 bases, there was a span of 12 bases. Germline V gives CDR1 DFQATT, CDR2 SNEGSKA (reference sequence). This CDR3 has 16 amino acids. CDR3 sequence (DNA): TGCAGTGCTAGAGATAGCGGACGGAATAGCAATCAGCCCCAGCATTTT. It translates to CSARDSGRNSNQPQHF.

This clonotype has at least ten counts. This CDR3 reads CASSLVIDSYEQYF. The CDR3, as DNA: TGTGCCAGCAGCTTAGTTATCGACAGCTACGAGCAGTACTTC. The genes are TRBV11-2 and TRBJ2-7; D possibly corresponds to TRBD1 (5 bases). This CDR3 contains 14 residues. Per the germline V gene, CDR1 is SGHAT and CDR2 is FQNNGV. With 1 base removed from V and 3 bases from J, the gap between germline ends came to 10 bases. The full variable domain, rest sourced from reference TRBV11-2 and TRBJ2-7, is EAGVAQSPRYKIIEKRQSVAFWCNPISGHATLYWYQQILGQGPKLLIQFQNNGVVDDSQLPKDRFSAERLKGVDSTLKIQPAKLEDSAVYLCASSLVIDSYEQYFGPGTRLTVT.

This clonotype has a handful of counts. The chain employs TRBV30 and TRBJ2-7, with D perhaps TRBD1 (5 bases). V lost 0 bases and J 2 bases, leaving 8 bases between the germline ends. Germline V lookup: CDR1 GTSNPN, CDR2 SVGIG (reference sequence). The CDR3 is 13 residues long. This CDR3 reads CAWSVDRPYEQYF. The CDR3 DNA follows: TGTGCCTGGAGTGTTGACAGACCCTACGAGCAGTACTTC.

This chain connects TRBV7-9 to TRBJ2-6; TRBD2 agrees at 7 bases. V shed 0 bases, J shed 3 bases, and the junction held 14 bases outside the gene matches. This CDR3 has 20 amino acids. Germline V lookup: CDR1 SEHNR, CDR2 FQNEAQ (reference sequence). The CDR3 nucleotides read TGTGCCAGCAGCTTAGCGTTGGGGGGAGGGCCGGTTGGTGGGGCCAACGTCCTGACTTTC. Protein: CASSLALGGGPVGGANVLTF.